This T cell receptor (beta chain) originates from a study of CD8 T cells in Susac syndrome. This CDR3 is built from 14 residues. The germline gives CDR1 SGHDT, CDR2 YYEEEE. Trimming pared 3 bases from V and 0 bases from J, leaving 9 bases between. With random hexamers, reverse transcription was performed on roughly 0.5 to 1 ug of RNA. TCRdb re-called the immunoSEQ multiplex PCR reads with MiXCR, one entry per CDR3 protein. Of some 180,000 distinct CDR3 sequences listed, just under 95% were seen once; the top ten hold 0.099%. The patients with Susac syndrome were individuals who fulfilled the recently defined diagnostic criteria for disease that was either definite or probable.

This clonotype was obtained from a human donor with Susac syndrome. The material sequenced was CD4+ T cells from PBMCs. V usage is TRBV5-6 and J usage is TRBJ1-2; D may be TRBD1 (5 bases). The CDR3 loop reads CASSSGLPNYGYTF. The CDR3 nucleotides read TGTGCCAGCAGCTCGGGGCTCCCTAACTATGGCTACACCTTC.